The 11 T cell receptor beta chains presented below share a single source sample, sequenced in a study of T cells expressing NK-cell markers. Using the 5' RACE reads, TCRdb records one entry per CDR3 protein without DNA. Found here are roughly 110,000 distinct CDR3 sequences; the top ten clones hold 18%. Material for sequencing was blood T cells: a sorted CD56 or NKG2C T cell subset, CD4+ or CD8+ T cells, or bulk PBMC T cells (not recorded which). The origin of the receptors is a woman between 18 and 70 years old in good health.

The chain links TRBV7-9 to TRBJ2-1; absent DNA, TCRdb's TRBD1 call cannot be checked. The CDR3 consists of 15 residues. Germline CDR1 is SEHNR and CDR2 is FQNEAQ (reference sequence). Here the CDR3 reads CASSPPGVGYNEQFF.

The chain carries TRBV12-3 or TRBV12-4 and TRBJ2-3; TCRdb lists TRBD1, though no DNA is available to test this call. The CDR3 consists of 14 residues. CDR3 protein: CASSPVWSTDTQYF.

This sequence joins TRBV6-1 and TRBJ2-5; checking the TCRdb D call of TRBD2 is not possible without DNA. The CDR3 spans 15 residues. The V gene's germline CDR1 is MNHNS and CDR2 SASEGT. This CDR3 reads CATMGASGGQETQYF.

V usage is TRBV27 and J usage is TRBJ2-5; as DNA is missing, the TRBD2 call by TCRdb cannot be tested. This CDR3 contains 14 residues. Per germline, CDR1 MNHEY and CDR2 SMNVEV (reference sequence). This CDR3 reads CASSSTSGKETQYF.

The chain is built from TRBV25-1 and TRBJ1-1; TCRdb selects TRBD1, and the lack of DNA leaves this call unchecked. The germline V gene has CDR1 MGHDK and CDR2 SYGVNS. The CDR3 is 14 amino acids. The CDR3 sequence is CASSLPGRNTEAFF.

The chain uses TRBV20-1 and TRBJ2-1; the TCRdb D gene call, TRBD2, has no DNA to confirm it. This CDR3 contains 16 residues. Germline values: CDR1 DFQATT, CDR2 SNEGSKA (reference sequence). The CDR3 sequence is CSANPTSGESYNEQFF.

V is TRBV7-3 and J is TRBJ1-1. CDR3 size: 14 residues. Germline V CDR1 and CDR2: SGHTA, FQGTGA. The CDR3: CASTGLYGNTEAFF. Full variable domain (outside the CDR3, taken from reference TRBV7-3 and TRBJ1-1): GAGVSQTPSNKVTEKGKYVELRCDPISGHTALYWYRQSLGQGPEFLIYFQGTGAADDSGLPNDRFFAVRPEGSVSTLKIQRTERGDSAVYLCASTGLYGNTEAFFGQGTRLTVV.

The chain couples TRBV7-3 to TRBJ2-7; TCRdb indicates TRBD1, and absent DNA this call remains unverified. The CDR3 spans 14 residues. Germline loops: CDR1 SGHTA, CDR2 FQGTGA. This CDR3 is CASSLSQGPYEQYF. Complete variable domain (other parts from reference TRBV7-3 and TRBJ2-7): GAGVSQTPSNKVTEKGKYVELRCDPISGHTALYWYRQSLGQGPEFLIYFQGTGAADDSGLPNDRFFAVRPEGSVSTLKIQRTERGDSAVYLCASSLSQGPYEQYFGPGTRLTVT.

The V and J genes are TRBV7-3 and TRBJ2-5; the D call from TCRdb, TRBD2, cannot be confirmed without DNA. This CDR3 is built from 16 residues. The germline V gene has CDR1 SGHTA and CDR2 FQGTGA. CDR3 in amino acids: CASSLGTSGIWETQYF.

Its frequency marks this clonotype as medium-sized. This rearrangement joins TRBV7-3 to TRBJ2-2; the TCRdb call, TRBD2, lacks DNA for checking. CDR1 SGHTA and CDR2 FQGTGA come from the germline V gene. CDR3 length: 20 residues. The CDR3 region is CASSLTPSGLAGGNTGELFF.

This chain links TRBV6-5 with TRBJ2-3; the D call from TCRdb, TRBD2, cannot be confirmed without DNA. Per germline, CDR1 MNHEY and CDR2 SVGAGI. This CDR3 contains 15 residues. CDR3 amino acids: CASSYRLAETDTQYF.